The 2 T cell receptor beta chains presented below share a single source sample, sequenced in a study of cytotoxic CD8 clonotypes in ibrutinib-treated CLL. TCRdb keeps only in-frame clones here, not all; method: immunoSEQ multiplex PCR. The repertoire consists of some 130,000 clones, with 84% occurring once and the leading ten covering roughly 3.1%. This specimen consisted of PBMCs, obtained after 24 months of ibrutinib treatment. These receptors came from a human donor with chronic lymphocytic leukemia.

The chain uses TRBV27 and TRBJ1-6; 7 bases map to TRBD1. After removal of 8 bases from V and 8 bases from J, the junction contained 6 bases not matched to a gene. Germline assignment: CDR1 MNHEY and CDR2 SMNVEV (reference sequence). The CDR3 runs to 13 residues. As DNA, the CDR3 is TGTGCCAGCGGGGGGAGGGGGCATTCACCCCTCCACTTT. Amino acid sequence: CASGGRGHSPLHF.

The rearrangement joins TRBV19 to TRBJ2-2, with TRBD2 identical over 7 bases. The CDR3 has 13 residues. V was clipped by 5 bases and J by 9 bases; unmatched bases: 6. Looked up from germline, CDR1 is LNHDA and CDR2 is SQIVND (reference sequence). CDR3 coding DNA: TGTGCCAGTAGTTCCACGGGGGGACGGGAGCTGTTTTTT. This gives the protein CASSSTGGRELFF.